This T cell receptor beta chain comes out of a study of STAT5B mutations in CD4+ large granular lymphocyte leukemia. The table came from immunoSEQ multiplex PCR; TCRdb's copy has only in-frame clones and leaves some out. The top ten hold around 3.4% of the sample, which has 30,000 to 35,000 clones, about 85% seen once. The CDR3 contains 18 residues. In germline, CDR1 is LNHNV, CDR2 YYDKDF (reference sequence). The J segment lost 8 bases and the V segment lost 0 bases, leaving 11 bases of the junction unmatched. The receptor comes from a human donor in good health. Sequencing used CD4+ T cells from blood buffy coats. The rearrangement joins TRBV15 to TRBJ2-1, with TRBD2 identical over 12 bases. CDR3 sequence reads: CATSRDLRTSGVLDEQFF. The CDR3 nucleotides read TGTGCCACCAGCAGAGATCTCAGGACTAGCGGGGTTTTGGATGAGCAGTTCTTC.